This entry concerns a single TCR beta chain. Antigen unknown. These data belong to a study of T-cell memory formation after mild COVID-19. Study details: For the most part, TCR clusters were specific to one donor.

The CDR3 has 14 residues. V lost 6 bases and J lost 0; bases outside the gene matches: 5. Germline values: CDR1 SGHRS, CDR2 YFSETQ. In TCRdb, the 5' RACE reads were re-called with MiXCR into one record per CDR3 protein. The data contain 300,000 to 350,000 distinct CDR3 sequences, roughly an eighth of them singletons. General study results and limits: Clones that contracted clustered mainly in CM and EM if CD4+ and in EMRA if CD8+. Clones that contracted from day 15 to 85 were balanced CD4/CD8, while later expanders leaned CD4+.

The TCR sequence derives from a man younger than 35 who had mild COVID-19 (a few samples of this study predate the infection). Cell type and time point are not known. The chain joins TRBV5-1 to TRBJ2-5; 7 bases align to TRBD1. The sample comprised PBMCs or a T cell subset sorted from them (not recorded which). For the CDR3, the DNA is TGCGCCAGCACTCCCGACAGGGACCAAGAGACCCAGTACTTC. The encoded protein is CASTPDRDQETQYF.